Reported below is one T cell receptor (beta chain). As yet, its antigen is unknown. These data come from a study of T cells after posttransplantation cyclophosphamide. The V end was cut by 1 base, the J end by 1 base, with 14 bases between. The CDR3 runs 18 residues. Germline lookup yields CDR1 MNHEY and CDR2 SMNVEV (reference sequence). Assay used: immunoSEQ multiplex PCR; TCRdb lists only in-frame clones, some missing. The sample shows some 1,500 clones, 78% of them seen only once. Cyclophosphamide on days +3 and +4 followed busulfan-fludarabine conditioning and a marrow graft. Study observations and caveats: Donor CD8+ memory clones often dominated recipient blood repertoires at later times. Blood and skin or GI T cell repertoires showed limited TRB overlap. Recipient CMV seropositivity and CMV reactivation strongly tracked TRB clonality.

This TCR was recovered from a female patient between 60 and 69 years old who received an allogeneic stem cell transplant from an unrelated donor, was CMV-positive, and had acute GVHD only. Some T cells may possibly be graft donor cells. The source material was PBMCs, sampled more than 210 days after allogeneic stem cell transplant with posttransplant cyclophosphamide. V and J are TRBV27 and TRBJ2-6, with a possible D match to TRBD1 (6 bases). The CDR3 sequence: CASSLLAGAQSGANVLTF. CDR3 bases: TGTGCCAGCAGTTTATTGGCAGGGGCCCAATCTGGGGCCAACGTCCTGACTTTC.